These T cell receptor beta chains were read from a single sample in a study of cytomegalovirus exposure and HLA in healthy donors. Some clones are missing from TCRdb's copy, which holds only in-frame ones; the method was immunoSEQ multiplex PCR. Its clone listing holds under 200,000 clones. The specimen sequenced was PBMCs. Every receptor here comes from a man younger than 45 in good health and CMV-seronegative. Both conserved end residues are part of each CDR3. Each record gives: CDR3 length, D gene, V gene, J gene, CDR3 protein, CDR3 DNA. The D gene is left open where the match is weak.

length: 14
D: .
V: TRBV13
J: TRBJ1-4
CDR3: CASSLAVANEKLFF
DNA: TGTGCCAGCAGCTTGGCAGTCGCTAATGAAAAACTGTTTTTT

length: 14
D: .
V: TRBV6-5
J: TRBJ1-3
CDR3: CASSYGHNRNTIYF
DNA: TGTGCCAGCAGTTATGGGCATAATCGAAACACCATATATTTT

length: 14
D: .
V: TRBV2
J: TRBJ1-5
CDR3: CASSSLRGDQPQHF
DNA: TGTGCCAGCAGCTCGCTTCGCGGCGATCAGCCCCAGCATTTT

length: 15
D: .
V: TRBV5-1
J: TRBJ2-7
CDR3: CASSLSGVAPHEQYF
DNA: TGCGCCAGCAGCTTGTCGGGAGTAGCCCCTCACGAGCAGTACTTC

length: 14
D: TRBD1
V: TRBV27
J: TRBJ2-2
CDR3: CASRTRTGPGELFF
DNA: TGTGCCAGCAGAACAAGGACAGGGCCCGGGGAGCTGTTTTTT

length: 11
D: TRBD2
V: TRBV7-2
J: TRBJ2-7
CDR3: CASSLGLAESF
DNA: TGTGCCAGCAGCTTAGGACTAGCAGAGAGCTTC

length: 16
D: TRBD2
V: TRBV6-5
J: TRBJ2-5
CDR3: CASSSRGAGGGETQYF
DNA: TGTGCCAGCAGTTCCCGAGGAGCGGGAGGGGGAGAGACCCAGTACTTC

length: 16
D: .
V: TRBV19
J: TRBJ2-4
CDR3: CASSILGGHAKNIQYF
DNA: TGTGCCAGTAGTATTCTTGGGGGCCACGCCAAAAACATTCAGTACTTC

length: 14
D: TRBD2
V: TRBV11-2
J: TRBJ2-7
CDR3: CASSLDGREHEQYF
DNA: TGTGCCAGCAGCTTAGACGGGCGGGAGCACGAGCAGTACTTC

length: 16
D: TRBD2
V: TRBV9
J: TRBJ2-1
CDR3: CASSVLAGGRYNEQFF
DNA: TGTGCCAGCAGCGTGTTAGCGGGAGGTAGATACAATGAGCAGTTCTTC

length: 11
D: .
V: TRBV29-1
J: TRBJ1-2
CDR3: CSVVGADGYTF
DNA: TGCAGCGTTGTGGGGGCTGATGGCTACACCTTC

length: 13
D: .
V: TRBV25-1
J: TRBJ1-2
CDR3: CACQGQDLYGYTF
DNA: TGTGCTTGCCAGGGCCAGGACCTTTATGGCTACACCTTC

length: 17
D: TRBD1
V: TRBV19
J: TRBJ2-2
CDR3: CASRVWGSDRGAGELFF
DNA: TGTGCCAGTAGGGTCTGGGGCTCGGACAGGGGTGCCGGGGAGCTGTTTTTT

length: 14
D: .
V: TRBV5-4
J: TRBJ1-1
CDR3: CASSFGGAGTEAFF
DNA: TGTGCCAGCAGCTTTGGGGGCGCGGGCACTGAAGCTTTCTTT

length: 15
D: .
V: TRBV5-1
J: TRBJ2-2
CDR3: CASSIGHRDTGELFF
DNA: TGCGCCAGCAGCATAGGTCACAGGGACACCGGGGAGCTGTTTTTT

length: 14
D: .
V: TRBV28
J: TRBJ2-3
CDR3: CASSLRQGTDTQYF
DNA: TGTGCCAGCAGTTTACGACAGGGCACAGATACGCAGTATTTT

length: 13
D: .
V: TRBV4-3
J: TRBJ1-2
CDR3: CASSQVRGMGYTF
DNA: TGCGCCAGCAGCCAAGTAAGAGGGATGGGCTACACCTTC

length: 17
D: TRBD2
V: TRBV7-3
J: TRBJ2-1
CDR3: CASSLTASGRSYNEQFF
DNA: TGTGCCAGCAGCTTAACGGCTAGCGGGAGGTCCTACAATGAGCAGTTCTTC

length: 16
D: .
V: TRBV6-4
J: TRBJ2-2
CDR3: CASSHAAGGGSGELFF
DNA: TGTGCCAGCAGCCACGCTGCAGGTGGAGGATCCGGGGAGCTGTTTTTT

length: 14
D: .
V: TRBV25-1
J: TRBJ2-1
CDR3: CASSEYQGNNEQFF
DNA: TGTGCCAGCAGTGAATACCAGGGGAACAATGAGCAGTTCTTC

length: 17
D: TRBD1
V: TRBV11-2
J: TRBJ2-1
CDR3: CASSLLLRTGYSDEQFF
DNA: TGTGCCAGCAGCTTATTACTCCGGACAGGGTATAGCGATGAGCAGTTCTTC

length: 15
D: .
V: TRBV4-3
J: TRBJ1-2
CDR3: CASSQGAGGGYGYTF
DNA: TGCGCCAGCAGCCAAGGGGCGGGAGGAGGATACGGCTACACCTTC

length: 12
D: .
V: TRBV5-6
J: TRBJ1-5
CDR3: CASSLAGQPQHF
DNA: TGTGCCAGCAGCTTAGCGGGCCAGCCCCAGCATTTT

length: 15
D: .
V: TRBV7-9
J: TRBJ1-1
CDR3: CASSLALTGYTEAFF
DNA: TGTGCCAGCAGCTTAGCACTGACAGGATACACTGAAGCTTTCTTT

length: 15
D: .
V: TRBV6-4
J: TRBJ1-5
CDR3: CASSAEGGSNQPQHF
DNA: TGTGCCAGCAGTGCGGAGGGAGGGAGCAATCAGCCCCAGCATTTT

length: 13
D: TRBD1
V: TRBV15
J: TRBJ2-7
CDR3: CATSMNTGDEQYF
DNA: TGTGCCACCAGCATGAATACAGGGGACGAGCAGTACTTC

length: 13
D: .
V: TRBV2
J: TRBJ2-7
CDR3: CASSEGRGNEQYF
DNA: TGTGCCAGCAGTGAGGGTAGGGGGAACGAGCAGTACTTC

length: 14
D: TRBD1
V: TRBV19
J: TRBJ1-5
CDR3: CASSRQGANQPQHF
DNA: TGTGCCAGTAGTAGACAGGGGGCCAATCAGCCCCAGCATTTT

length: 15
D: TRBD2
V: TRBV5-6
J: TRBJ2-7
CDR3: CASSSGTSGRAKQYF
DNA: TGTGCCAGCAGCTCCGGGACTAGCGGGAGGGCCAAGCAGTACTTC

length: 15
D: .
V: TRBV2
J: TRBJ2-5
CDR3: CASSKESPRGETQYF
DNA: TGTGCCAGCAGTAAAGAGTCCCCCAGGGGAGAGACCCAGTACTTC

length: 14
D: .
V: TRBV18
J: TRBJ2-5
CDR3: CASSPSGQGETQYF
DNA: TGTGCCAGCTCACCGTCGGGCCAGGGCGAGACCCAGTACTTC

length: 15
D: TRBD2
V: TRBV9
J: TRBJ2-2
CDR3: CASSVRREETGELFF
DNA: TGTGCCAGCAGCGTAAGGCGGGAGGAAACCGGGGAGCTGTTTTTT

length: 16
D: TRBD2
V: TRBV5-1
J: TRBJ2-7
CDR3: CASSLETSGSSYEQYF
DNA: TGCGCCAGCAGCTTGGAAACTAGCGGGAGCTCCTACGAGCAGTACTTC

length: 15
D: .
V: TRBV5-4
J: TRBJ2-3
CDR3: CASSPKQVAADTQYF
DNA: TGTGCCAGCAGCCCTAAGCAGGTAGCGGCAGATACGCAGTATTTT

length: 15
D: .
V: TRBV7-2
J: TRBJ2-1
CDR3: CASSRRSSMHNEQFF
DNA: TGTGCCAGCAGCAGAAGGAGCAGCATGCACAATGAGCAGTTCTTC

length: 12
D: .
V: TRBV28
J: TRBJ1-5
CDR3: CAENGGNQPQHF
DNA: TGTGCCGAAAACGGGGGGAATCAGCCCCAGCATTTT

length: 16
D: TRBD2
V: TRBV11-2
J: TRBJ2-1
CDR3: CASSLDLAVSYNEQFF
DNA: TGTGCCAGCAGCTTAGATCTAGCGGTCTCCTACAATGAGCAGTTCTTC

length: 14
D: .
V: TRBV7-2
J: TRBJ2-5
CDR3: CASSLPGLQETQYF
DNA: TGTGCCAGCAGCCTACCGGGACTCCAAGAGACCCAGTACTTC

length: 12
D: .
V: TRBV19
J: TRBJ2-5
CDR3: CASREREETQYF
DNA: TGTGCCAGTAGGGAGAGAGAAGAGACCCAGTACTTC

length: 13
D: .
V: TRBV25-1
J: TRBJ2-3
CDR3: CASSDTVTDTQYF
DNA: TGTGCCAGCAGTGACACAGTCACAGATACGCAGTATTTT

length: 18
D: .
V: TRBV14
J: TRBJ1-1
CDR3: CASSQDVLGRGEGTEAFF
DNA: TGTGCCAGCAGCCAAGATGTTTTAGGCAGGGGCGAGGGCACTGAAGCTTTCTTT

length: 16
D: TRBD1
V: TRBV18
J: TRBJ1-2
CDR3: CASSPSVNRQGYGYTF
DNA: TGTGCCAGCTCACCGAGCGTAAATCGACAGGGCTATGGCTACACCTTC

length: 16
D: .
V: TRBV6-5
J: TRBJ2-7
CDR3: CASSYSQGTPSYEQYF
DNA: TGTGCCAGCAGTTACTCCCAGGGGACCCCTTCCTACGAGCAGTACTTC

length: 15
D: TRBD2
V: TRBV19
J: TRBJ2-1
CDR3: CASRTAGSSYNEQFF
DNA: TGTGCCAGTAGAACAGCGGGGAGCTCCTACAATGAGCAGTTCTTC

length: 15
D: TRBD1
V: TRBV4-3
J: TRBJ2-4
CDR3: CASSLDRGFMSIQYF
DNA: TGCGCCAGCAGCCTGGACAGGGGGTTTATGAGCATTCAGTACTTC

length: 16
D: TRBD1
V: TRBV5-8
J: TRBJ1-6
CDR3: CASRGQGASYNSPLHF
DNA: TGTGCCAGCAGGGGACAGGGGGCAAGCTATAATTCACCCCTCCACTTT

length: 14
D: TRBD1
V: TRBV7-8
J: TRBJ2-7
CDR3: CASSVSGTGVGQYF
DNA: TGTGCCAGCAGCGTATCCGGGACAGGGGTTGGGCAGTACTTC

length: 14
D: TRBD1
V: TRBV27
J: TRBJ2-2
CDR3: CASIRTGGSGELFF
DNA: TGTGCCAGCATTCGGACAGGGGGCTCCGGGGAGCTGTTTTTT

length: 16
D: TRBD1
V: TRBV10-3
J: TRBJ1-2
CDR3: CAISVRGTGGYYGYTF
DNA: TGTGCCATCAGTGTTAGGGGGACAGGGGGTTACTATGGCTACACCTTC

length: 15
D: TRBD2
V: TRBV13
J: TRBJ2-7
CDR3: CASSSIGGRTYEQYF
DNA: TGTGCCAGCAGCTCCATAGGCGGGAGGACCTACGAGCAGTACTTC

length: 19
D: .
V: TRBV5-1
J: TRBJ2-6
CDR3: CASSLFRGSPQPGANVLTF
DNA: TGCGCCAGCAGCTTGTTCCGGGGGTCGCCCCAGCCTGGGGCCAACGTCCTGACTTTC

length: 13
D: .
V: TRBV18
J: TRBJ2-3
CDR3: CASSPPSSDTQYF
DNA: TGTGCCAGCTCACCCCCTAGTTCAGATACGCAGTATTTT

length: 15
D: .
V: TRBV5-1
J: TRBJ2-7
CDR3: CASSPGQKSSYEQYF
DNA: TGCGCCAGCAGCCCTGGACAGAAGAGCTCCTACGAGCAGTACTTC

length: 16
D: TRBD2
V: TRBV7-9
J: TRBJ2-3
CDR3: CASSSALAGVADTQYF
DNA: TGTGCCAGCAGCTCAGCACTAGCGGGAGTTGCAGATACGCAGTATTTT